This is a list of T cell receptor beta chains from one sample in a study of control samples from healthy donors and cancer patients. The table came from immunoSEQ multiplex PCR; TCRdb's copy has only in-frame clones and leaves some out. Here the sample spans about 47,000 clones, roughly 80% being singletons. The specimen was blood. The receptors stem from a man aged 65 to 79 in good health. Each CDR3 is given with its conserved first and last residue. A D gene is named only where the DNA matches it firmly. Rows give clone size only sometimes, using once, few, many, or a class for an expanded clone.

j_call: TRBJ2-3
clone_size: .
v_call: TRBV14
d_call: .
cdr3_length: 15
cdr3_aa: CASSQEIDSTDTQYF
cdr3_nt: TGTGCCAGCAGCCAAGAGATCGACAGCACAGATACGCAGTATTTT

j_call: TRBJ2-4
clone_size: .
v_call: TRBV30
d_call: .
cdr3_length: 13
cdr3_aa: CAWREVSKNIQYF
cdr3_nt: TGTGCCTGGAGAGAGGTTAGCAAAAACATTCAGTACTTC

j_call: TRBJ1-1
clone_size: .
v_call: TRBV7-3
d_call: .
cdr3_length: 12
cdr3_aa: CASSLRITEAFF
cdr3_nt: TGTGCCAGCAGCTTAAGAATCACTGAAGCTTTCTTT

j_call: TRBJ2-5
clone_size: .
v_call: TRBV30
d_call: .
cdr3_length: 13
cdr3_aa: CAWSSSDGQTQYF
cdr3_nt: TGTGCCTGGAGTTCTAGCGATGGACAGACCCAGTACTTC

j_call: TRBJ1-4
clone_size: .
v_call: TRBV15
d_call: .
cdr3_length: 15
cdr3_aa: CATSASGTLNEKLFF
cdr3_nt: TGTGCCACCAGCGCAAGCGGGACCTTAAATGAAAAACTGTTTTTT

j_call: TRBJ1-2
clone_size: .
v_call: TRBV7-9
d_call: .
cdr3_length: 16
cdr3_aa: CASSGGGNLANYGYTF
cdr3_nt: TGTGCCAGCAGCGGAGGGGGAAATTTAGCTAACTATGGCTACACCTTC

j_call: TRBJ1-4
clone_size: .
v_call: TRBV24-1
d_call: .
cdr3_length: 12
cdr3_aa: CATARRNEKLFF
cdr3_nt: TGTGCCACCGCCCGGAGGAATGAAAAACTGTTTTTT

j_call: TRBJ1-2
clone_size: .
v_call: TRBV5-1
d_call: .
cdr3_length: 13
cdr3_aa: CASSLTVNYGYTF
cdr3_nt: TGCGCCAGCAGCTTGACGGTAAACTATGGCTACACCTTC

j_call: TRBJ2-7
clone_size: .
v_call: TRBV11-2
d_call: .
cdr3_length: 14
cdr3_aa: CASSSTARDTEQYF
cdr3_nt: TGTGCCAGCAGCTCCACGGCTCGGGACACAGAGCAGTACTTC

j_call: TRBJ1-5
clone_size: .
v_call: TRBV10-2
d_call: TRBD1
cdr3_length: 15
cdr3_aa: CASSRQGVKDQPQHF
cdr3_nt: TGCGCCAGCAGTCGACAGGGGGTGAAGGATCAGCCCCAGCATTTT

j_call: TRBJ2-2
clone_size: .
v_call: TRBV23-1
d_call: TRBD2
cdr3_length: 23
cdr3_aa: CASSQGSFLPGLAGGPTPGELFF
cdr3_nt: TGCGCCAGCAGTCAAGGTTCGTTTCTTCCGGGACTAGCGGGAGGGCCCACCCCCGGGGAGCTGTTTTTT

j_call: TRBJ2-5
clone_size: .
v_call: TRBV6-5
d_call: TRBD1
cdr3_length: 13
cdr3_aa: CAGGQGAQETQYF
cdr3_nt: TGTGCCGGCGGACAGGGGGCACAAGAGACCCAGTACTTC

j_call: TRBJ1-1
clone_size: .
v_call: TRBV9
d_call: .
cdr3_length: 13
cdr3_aa: CASSGGGTDEAFF
cdr3_nt: TGTGCCAGCAGCGGTGGGGGGACGGATGAAGCTTTCTTT

j_call: TRBJ1-1
clone_size: .
v_call: TRBV11-2
d_call: .
cdr3_length: 12
cdr3_aa: CASSPYGRGAFF
cdr3_nt: TGTGCCAGCAGCCCTTACGGTCGGGGAGCTTTCTTT

j_call: TRBJ1-2
clone_size: .
v_call: TRBV2
d_call: .
cdr3_length: 12
cdr3_aa: CASSLYEGGYTF
cdr3_nt: TGTGCCAGCAGTCTATATGAGGGGGGCTACACCTTC

j_call: TRBJ2-1
clone_size: .
v_call: TRBV5-1
d_call: .
cdr3_length: 15
cdr3_aa: CASTLQGGDGNEQFF
cdr3_nt: TGCGCCAGCACTCTCCAGGGGGGGGATGGCAATGAGCAGTTCTTC

j_call: TRBJ2-1
clone_size: .
v_call: TRBV11-3
d_call: TRBD2
cdr3_length: 16
cdr3_aa: CASSLTRLAGGGEQFF
cdr3_nt: TGTGCCAGCAGCTTAACTCGACTAGCGGGGGGCGGTGAGCAGTTCTTC

j_call: TRBJ2-3
clone_size: .
v_call: TRBV5-4
d_call: .
cdr3_length: 13
cdr3_aa: CASSQWSVDTQYF
cdr3_nt: TGTGCCAGCAGCCAATGGTCCGTAGATACGCAGTATTTT

j_call: TRBJ2-3
clone_size: .
v_call: TRBV19
d_call: TRBD2
cdr3_length: 17
cdr3_aa: CASSIEGGWLGTDTQYF
cdr3_nt: TGTGCCAGTAGTATTGAGGGAGGGTGGCTGGGCACAGATACGCAGTATTTT

j_call: TRBJ2-3
clone_size: .
v_call: TRBV30
d_call: .
cdr3_length: 15
cdr3_aa: CACSGVGARTDTQYF
cdr3_nt: TGTGCCTGCTCCGGGGTGGGCGCGCGCACAGATACGCAGTATTTT

j_call: TRBJ1-3
clone_size: .
v_call: TRBV6-2/TRBV6-3
d_call: .
cdr3_length: 14
cdr3_aa: CASSPPVSGNTIYF
cdr3_nt: TGTGCCAGCAGCCCGCCTGTCTCTGGAAACACCATATATTTT

j_call: TRBJ2-7
clone_size: .
v_call: TRBV2
d_call: TRBD2
cdr3_length: 15
cdr3_aa: CASSEASGKVHEQYF
cdr3_nt: TGTGCCAGCAGTGAAGCTAGCGGGAAAGTCCACGAGCAGTACTTC

j_call: TRBJ2-5
clone_size: .
v_call: TRBV11-2
d_call: .
cdr3_length: 17
cdr3_aa: CASSLWLGAGIQETQYF
cdr3_nt: TGTGCCAGCAGCTTATGGTTAGGGGCTGGTATCCAAGAGACCCAGTACTTC

j_call: TRBJ1-2
clone_size: .
v_call: TRBV3-1/TRBV3-2
d_call: .
cdr3_length: 15
cdr3_aa: CASSLSRAGDYGYTF
cdr3_nt: TGTGCCAGCAGCCTCTCTAGGGCAGGGGACTATGGCTACACCTTC

j_call: TRBJ1-2
clone_size: medium-sized
v_call: TRBV30
d_call: .
cdr3_length: 14
cdr3_aa: CAWSVYQGSHGYTF
cdr3_nt: TGTGCCTGGAGTGTCTATCAGGGTTCTCACGGCTACACCTTC

j_call: TRBJ2-3
clone_size: few
v_call: TRBV6-5
d_call: TRBD2
cdr3_length: 16
cdr3_aa: CASSYSSSGSTDTQYF
cdr3_nt: TGTGCCAGCAGTTACTCGTCTAGCGGGAGCACAGATACGCAGTATTTT

j_call: TRBJ1-6
clone_size: few
v_call: TRBV3-1/TRBV3-2
d_call: .
cdr3_length: 15
cdr3_aa: CASSSRQEDNSPLHF
cdr3_nt: TGTGCCAGCAGCTCCCGGCAGGAGGATAATTCACCCCTCCACTTT

j_call: TRBJ1-1
clone_size: .
v_call: TRBV6-6
d_call: TRBD1
cdr3_length: 15
cdr3_aa: CASRPGDRGITEAFF
cdr3_nt: TGTGCCAGCAGGCCGGGCGACAGGGGGATCACTGAAGCTTTCTTT